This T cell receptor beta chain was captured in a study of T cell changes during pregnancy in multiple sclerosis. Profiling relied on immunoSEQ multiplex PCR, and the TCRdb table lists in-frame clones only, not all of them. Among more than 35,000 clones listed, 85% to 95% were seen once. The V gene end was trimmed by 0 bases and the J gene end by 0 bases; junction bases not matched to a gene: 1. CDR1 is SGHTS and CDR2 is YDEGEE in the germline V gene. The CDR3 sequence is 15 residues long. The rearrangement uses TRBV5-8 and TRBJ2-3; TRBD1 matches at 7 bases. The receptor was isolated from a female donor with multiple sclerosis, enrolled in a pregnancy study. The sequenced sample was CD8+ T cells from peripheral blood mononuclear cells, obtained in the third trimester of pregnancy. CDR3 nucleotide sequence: TGTGCCAGCAGCTTGGCAGGGGGTAGCACAGATACGCAGTATTTT. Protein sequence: CASSLAGGSTDTQYF.